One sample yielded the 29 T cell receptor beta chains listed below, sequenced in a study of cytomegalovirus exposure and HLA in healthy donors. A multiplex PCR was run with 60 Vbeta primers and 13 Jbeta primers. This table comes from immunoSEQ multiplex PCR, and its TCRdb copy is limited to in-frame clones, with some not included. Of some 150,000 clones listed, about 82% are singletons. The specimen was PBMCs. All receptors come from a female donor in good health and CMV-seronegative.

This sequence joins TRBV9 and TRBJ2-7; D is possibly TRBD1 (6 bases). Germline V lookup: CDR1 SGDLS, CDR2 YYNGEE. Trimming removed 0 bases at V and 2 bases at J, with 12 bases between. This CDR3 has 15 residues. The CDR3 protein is CASSVEQGYTYEQYF. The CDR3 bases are TGTGCCAGCAGCGTAGAACAGGGCTACACCTACGAGCAGTACTTC.

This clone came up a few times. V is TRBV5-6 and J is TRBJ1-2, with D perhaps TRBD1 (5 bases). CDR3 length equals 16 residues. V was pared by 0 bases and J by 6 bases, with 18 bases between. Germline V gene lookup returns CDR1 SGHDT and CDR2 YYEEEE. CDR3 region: CASSLVGREVSDGYTF. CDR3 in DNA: TGTGCCAGCAGCTTGGTGGGGCGGGAGGTATCGGATGGCTACACCTTC.

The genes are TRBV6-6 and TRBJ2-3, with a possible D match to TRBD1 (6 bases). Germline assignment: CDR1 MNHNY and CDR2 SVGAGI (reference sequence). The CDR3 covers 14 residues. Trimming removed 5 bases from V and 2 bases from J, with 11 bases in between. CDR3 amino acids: CASSRGHITDTQYF. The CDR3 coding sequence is TGTGCCAGCAGTCGGGGACATATCACAGATACGCAGTATTTT.

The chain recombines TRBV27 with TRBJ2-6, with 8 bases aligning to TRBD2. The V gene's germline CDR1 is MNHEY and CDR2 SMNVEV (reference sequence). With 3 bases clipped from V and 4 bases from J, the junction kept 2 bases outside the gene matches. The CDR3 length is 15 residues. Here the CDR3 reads CASSLRGAGANVLTF. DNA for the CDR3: TGTGCCAGCAGTTTGCGGGGGGCCGGGGCCAACGTCCTGACTTTC.

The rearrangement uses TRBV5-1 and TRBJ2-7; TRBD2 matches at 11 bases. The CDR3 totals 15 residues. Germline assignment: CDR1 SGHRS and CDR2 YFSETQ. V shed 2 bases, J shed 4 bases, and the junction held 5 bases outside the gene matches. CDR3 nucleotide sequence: TGCGCCAGCAGCTTCGACGGGACTAGCGGTTACGAGCAGTACTTC. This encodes CASSFDGTSGYEQYF.

CDR3 in amino acids: CASSLAESDTQYF. As DNA, the CDR3 is TGTGCCAGCAGTTTAGCCGAGTCAGATACGCAGTATTTT. The chain uses TRBV2 and TRBJ2-3; D remains ambiguous. The CDR3 contains 13 residues. With 5 bases removed from V and 4 bases from J, the gap between germline ends came to 10 bases. The germline gives CDR1 SNHLY, CDR2 FYNNEI.

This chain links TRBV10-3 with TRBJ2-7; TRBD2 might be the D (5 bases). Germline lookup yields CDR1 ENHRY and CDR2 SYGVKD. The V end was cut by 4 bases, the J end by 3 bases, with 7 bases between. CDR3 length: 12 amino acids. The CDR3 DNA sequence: TGTGCCATCAGTGGGACTGACTACGAGCAGTACTTC. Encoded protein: CAISGTDYEQYF.

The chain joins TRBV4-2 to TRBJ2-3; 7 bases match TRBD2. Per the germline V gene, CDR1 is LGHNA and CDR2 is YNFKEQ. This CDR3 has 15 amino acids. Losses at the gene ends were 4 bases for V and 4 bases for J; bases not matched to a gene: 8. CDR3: CASSLNGGRADTQYF. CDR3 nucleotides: TGTGCCAGCAGCCTGAATGGCGGGAGAGCAGATACGCAGTATTTT.

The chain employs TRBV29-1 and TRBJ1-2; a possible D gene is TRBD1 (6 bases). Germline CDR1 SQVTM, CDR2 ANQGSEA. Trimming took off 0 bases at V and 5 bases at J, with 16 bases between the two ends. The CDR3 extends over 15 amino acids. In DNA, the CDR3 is TGCAGCGTTGAAGAAAGCGGGGGGCGCATATATGGCTACACCTTC. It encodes CSVEESGGRIYGYTF.

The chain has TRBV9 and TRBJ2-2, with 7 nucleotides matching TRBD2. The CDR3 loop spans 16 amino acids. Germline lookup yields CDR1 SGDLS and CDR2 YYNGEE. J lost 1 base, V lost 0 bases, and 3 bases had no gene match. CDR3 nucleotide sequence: TGTGCCAGCAGCGTAGGAGGGAGGGGGAACACCGGGGAGCTGTTTTTT. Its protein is CASSVGGRGNTGELFF.

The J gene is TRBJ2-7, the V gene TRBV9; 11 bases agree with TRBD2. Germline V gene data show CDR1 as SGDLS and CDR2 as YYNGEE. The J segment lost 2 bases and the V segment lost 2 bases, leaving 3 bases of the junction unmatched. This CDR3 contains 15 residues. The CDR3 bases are TGTGCCAGCAGCGTGACTAGCGGGACGACCTACGAGCAGTACTTC. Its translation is CASSVTSGTTYEQYF.

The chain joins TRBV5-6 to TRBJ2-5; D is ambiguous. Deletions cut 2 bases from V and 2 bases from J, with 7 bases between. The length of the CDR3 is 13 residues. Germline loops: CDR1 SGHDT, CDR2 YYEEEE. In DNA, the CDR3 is TGTGCCAGCAGCTTCACACCTCAAGAGACCCAGTACTTC. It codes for CASSFTPQETQYF.

This chain's CDR3 is CASSLTSGRPNYNEQFF. As DNA, the CDR3 is TGTGCCAGCAGTCTAACTAGCGGCCGGCCCAACTACAATGAGCAGTTCTTC. The chain couples TRBV27 to TRBJ2-1; the match to TRBD2 covers 8 bases. Germline trimming cut 5 bases from V and 3 bases from J; bases unmatched to any gene: 12. Germline assignment: CDR1 MNHEY and CDR2 SMNVEV (reference sequence). There are 17 residues in the CDR3.

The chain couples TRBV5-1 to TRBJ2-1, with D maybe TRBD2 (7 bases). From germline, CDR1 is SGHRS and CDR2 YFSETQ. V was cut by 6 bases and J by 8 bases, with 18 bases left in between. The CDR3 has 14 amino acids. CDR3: CASTDSRGGDEQFF. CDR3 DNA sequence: TGCGCCAGCACCGATTCCCGCGGGGGCGATGAGCAGTTCTTC.

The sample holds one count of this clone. This chain's CDR3 is CASTAAGPNEKLFF. DNA of the CDR3: TGTGCCAGCACAGCGGCGGGTCCAAATGAAAAACTGTTTTTT. The chain carries TRBV6-5 and TRBJ1-4, with D unresolved. The CDR3 loop spans 14 amino acids. The germline V and J ends were trimmed by 7 bases and 5 bases, with 14 bases remaining between them. Germline values: CDR1 MNHEY, CDR2 SVGAGI.

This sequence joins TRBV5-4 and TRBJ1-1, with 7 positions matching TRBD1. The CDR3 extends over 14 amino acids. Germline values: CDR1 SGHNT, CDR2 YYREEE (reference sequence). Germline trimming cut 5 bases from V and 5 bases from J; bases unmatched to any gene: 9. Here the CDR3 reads CASSTTGVWTEAFF. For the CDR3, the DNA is TGTGCCAGCAGTACAACAGGGGTTTGGACTGAAGCTTTCTTT.

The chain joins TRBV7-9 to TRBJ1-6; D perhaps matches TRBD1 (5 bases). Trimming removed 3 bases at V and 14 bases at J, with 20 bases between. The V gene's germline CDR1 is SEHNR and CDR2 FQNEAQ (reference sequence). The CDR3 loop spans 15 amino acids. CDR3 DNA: TGTGCCAGCAGCTTGGGGGGACCCCAACGGGCGTCCCTCCACTTT. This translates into CASSLGGPQRASLHF. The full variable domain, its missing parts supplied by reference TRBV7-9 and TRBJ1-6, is DTGVSQNPRHKITKRGQNVTFRCDPISEHNRLYWYRQTLGQGPEFLTYFQNEAQLEKSRLLSDRFSAERPKGSFSTLEIQRTEQGDSAMYLCASSLGGPQRASLHFGNGTRLTVT.

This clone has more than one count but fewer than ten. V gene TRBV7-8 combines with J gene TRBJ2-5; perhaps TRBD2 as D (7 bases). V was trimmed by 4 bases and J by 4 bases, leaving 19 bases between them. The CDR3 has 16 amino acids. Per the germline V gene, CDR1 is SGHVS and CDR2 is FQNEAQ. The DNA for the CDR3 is TGTGCCAGCAGCTCGGGGGGCGGACCCGTGGGAGAGACCCAGTACTTC. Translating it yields CASSSGGGPVGETQYF.

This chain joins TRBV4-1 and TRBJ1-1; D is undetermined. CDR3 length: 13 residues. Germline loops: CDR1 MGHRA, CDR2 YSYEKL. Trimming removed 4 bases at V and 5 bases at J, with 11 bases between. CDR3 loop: CASSLAVVTEAFF. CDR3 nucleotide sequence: TGCGCCAGCAGCCTGGCAGTCGTAACTGAAGCTTTCTTT.

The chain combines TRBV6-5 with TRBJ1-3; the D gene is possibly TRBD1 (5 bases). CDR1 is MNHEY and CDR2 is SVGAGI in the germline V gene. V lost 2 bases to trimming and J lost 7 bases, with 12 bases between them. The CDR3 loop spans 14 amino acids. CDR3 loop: CASSYNGRANTIYF. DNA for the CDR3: TGTGCCAGCAGTTACAATGGCAGGGCGAACACCATATATTTT.

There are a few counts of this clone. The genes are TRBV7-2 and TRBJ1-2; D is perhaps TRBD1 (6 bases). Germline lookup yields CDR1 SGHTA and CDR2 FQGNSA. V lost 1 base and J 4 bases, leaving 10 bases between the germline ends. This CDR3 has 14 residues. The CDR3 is CASSLGEGVYGYTF. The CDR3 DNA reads TGTGCCAGCAGCTTAGGGGAGGGGGTCTATGGCTACACCTTC.

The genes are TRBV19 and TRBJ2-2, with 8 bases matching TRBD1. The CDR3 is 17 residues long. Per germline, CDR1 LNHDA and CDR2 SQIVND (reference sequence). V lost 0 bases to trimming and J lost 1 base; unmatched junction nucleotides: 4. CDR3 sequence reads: CASSIDLGTGNTGELFF. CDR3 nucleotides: TGTGCCAGTAGTATAGATCTGGGGACAGGGAACACCGGGGAGCTGTTTTTT.

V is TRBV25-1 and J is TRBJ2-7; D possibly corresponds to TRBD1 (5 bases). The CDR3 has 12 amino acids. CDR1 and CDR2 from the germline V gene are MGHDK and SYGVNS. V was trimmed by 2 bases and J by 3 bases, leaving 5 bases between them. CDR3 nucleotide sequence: TGTGCCAGCAGTGAAGGACACTACGAGCAGTACTTC. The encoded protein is CASSEGHYEQYF.

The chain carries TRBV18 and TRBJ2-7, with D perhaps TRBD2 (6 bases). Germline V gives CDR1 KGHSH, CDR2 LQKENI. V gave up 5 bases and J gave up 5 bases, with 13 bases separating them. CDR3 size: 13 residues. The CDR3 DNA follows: TGTGCCAGCTCATCCTCTGGGGGGAACGAGCAGTACTTC. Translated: CASSSSGGNEQYF. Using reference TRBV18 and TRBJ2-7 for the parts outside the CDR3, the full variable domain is NAGVMQNPRHLVRRRGQEARLRCSPMKGHSHVYWYRQLPEEGLKFMVYLQKENIIDESGMPKERFSAEFPKEGPSILRIQQVVRGDSAAYFCASSSSGGNEQYFGPGTRLTVT.

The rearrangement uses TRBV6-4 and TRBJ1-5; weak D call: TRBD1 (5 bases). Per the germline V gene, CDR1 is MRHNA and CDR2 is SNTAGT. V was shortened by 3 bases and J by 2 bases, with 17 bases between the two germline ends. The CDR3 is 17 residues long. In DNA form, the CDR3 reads TGTGCCAGCAGTGAAGGACATATGGGGTATGGCAATCAGCCCCAGCATTTT. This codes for CASSEGHMGYGNQPQHF.

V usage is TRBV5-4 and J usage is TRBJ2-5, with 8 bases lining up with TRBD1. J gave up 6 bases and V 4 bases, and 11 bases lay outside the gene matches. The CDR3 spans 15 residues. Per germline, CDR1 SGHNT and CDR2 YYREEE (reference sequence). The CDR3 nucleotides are TGTGCCAGCAGCAGAGACTCAGGGGGCACGAAGACCCAGTACTTC. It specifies CASSRDSGGTKTQYF. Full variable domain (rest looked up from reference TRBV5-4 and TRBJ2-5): ETGVTQSPTHLIKTRGQQVTLRCSSQSGHNTVSWYQQALGQGPQFIFQYYREEENGRGNFPPRFSGLQFPNYSSELNVNALELDDSALYLCASSRDSGGTKTQYFGPGTRLLVL.

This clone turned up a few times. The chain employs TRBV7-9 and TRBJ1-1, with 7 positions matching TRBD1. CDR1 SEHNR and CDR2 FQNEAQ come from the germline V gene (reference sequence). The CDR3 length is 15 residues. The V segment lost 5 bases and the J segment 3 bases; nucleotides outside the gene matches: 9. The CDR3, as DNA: TGTGCCAGCAGCCGAATTGGACAGGTCGACACTGAAGCTTTCTTT. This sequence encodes CASSRIGQVDTEAFF. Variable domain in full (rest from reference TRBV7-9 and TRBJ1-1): DTGVSQNPRHKITKRGQNVTFRCDPISEHNRLYWYRQTLGQGPEFLTYFQNEAQLEKSRLLSDRFSAERPKGSFSTLEIQRTEQGDSAMYLCASSRIGQVDTEAFFGQGTRLTVV.

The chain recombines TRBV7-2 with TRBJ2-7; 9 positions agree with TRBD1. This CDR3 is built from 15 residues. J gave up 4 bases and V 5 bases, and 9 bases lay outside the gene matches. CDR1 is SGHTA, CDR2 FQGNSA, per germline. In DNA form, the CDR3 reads TGTGCCAGCAGCCGACAGGGGGGCCGTGATTACGAGCAGTACTTC. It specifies CASSRQGGRDYEQYF.

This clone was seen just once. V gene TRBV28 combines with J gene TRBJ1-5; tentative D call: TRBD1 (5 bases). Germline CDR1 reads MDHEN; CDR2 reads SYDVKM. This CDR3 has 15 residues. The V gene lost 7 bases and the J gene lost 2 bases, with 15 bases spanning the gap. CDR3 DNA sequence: TGTGCCAGCACCAACGCGGGGCTCGGCAATCAGCCCCAGCATTTT. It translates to CASTNAGLGNQPQHF.